Following are 6 T cell receptor beta chains from one sample sequenced in a study of blood T cell repertoires in COVID-19. TCRdb keeps only in-frame clones here, not all; method: immunoSEQ multiplex PCR. This table holds 180,000 or so clones, about 86% found once. Sequenced material: peripheral blood. The receptors here all came from a man aged 18 to 29 with acute or convalescent COVID-19.

The chain uses TRBV4-1 and TRBJ2-7, with D perhaps matching TRBD2 (5 bases). Germline CDR1 MGHRA, CDR2 YSYEKL. The V end was cut by 0 bases, the J end by 2 bases, with 14 bases between. The length of the CDR3 is 16 residues. The CDR3 DNA sequence: TGCGCCAGCAGCCAAGAGGAGGTCATCCCGACCTACGAGCAGTACTTC. This codes for CASSQEEVIPTYEQYF.

The chain has TRBV2 and TRBJ1-6, with 9 bases lining up with TRBD1. This CDR3 contains 14 residues. Germline loops: CDR1 SNHLY, CDR2 FYNNEI. V lost 7 bases to trimming and J lost 7 bases; unmatched junction nucleotides: 5. For the CDR3, the DNA is TGTGCCAGCACTAAGGGACAGGGCAATTCACCCCTCCACTTT. This codes for CASTKGQGNSPLHF.

The CDR3 bases are TGTGCCAGCAGTTCACAGGGGGCCGGGGACACTGAAGCTTTCTTT. Protein product: CASSSQGAGDTEAFF. This rearrangement joins TRBV28 to TRBJ1-1; TRBD1 matches 9 bases. Germline V lookup: CDR1 MDHEN, CDR2 SYDVKM. The CDR3 has 15 amino acids. With V trimmed by 4 bases and J by 3 bases, 6 bases remained unmatched. The variable domain in full, with the rest retrieved from reference TRBV28 and TRBJ1-1, is DVKVTQSSRYLVKRTGEKVFLECVQDMDHENMFWYRQDPGLGLRLIYFSYDVKMKEKGDIPEGYSVSREKKERFSLILESASTNQTSMYLCASSSQGAGDTEAFFGQGTRLTVV.

The chain employs TRBV29-1 and TRBJ2-5; D possibly corresponds to TRBD1 (8 bases). The V and J ends lost 3 bases and 9 bases respectively, with 11 bases between them. This CDR3 comprises 11 residues. Germline CDR1 reads SQVTM; CDR2 reads ANQGSEA. This chain's CDR3 is CSVDTGGAQYF. CDR3 DNA: TGCAGCGTTGATACAGGGGGGGCCCAGTACTTC. Looking up the rest from reference TRBV29-1 and TRBJ2-5 gives the full variable domain: SAVISQKPSRDICQRGTSLTIQCQVDSQVTMMFWYRQQPGQSLTLIATANQGSEATYESGFVIDKFPISRPNLTFSTLTVSNMSPEDSSIYLCSVDTGGAQYFGPGTRLLVL.

The chain couples TRBV7-9 to TRBJ1-2; TRBD1 matches 9 bases. The ends lost 3 bases at V and 1 base at J; junction bases unmatched: 0. Germline CDR1 is SEHNR and CDR2 is FQNEAQ (reference sequence). The CDR3 runs to 14 residues. The CDR3 loop reads CASSLDRGNYGYTF. The DNA of the CDR3 is TGTGCCAGCAGCTTGGACAGGGGTAACTATGGCTACACCTTC. Variable domain in full (rest from reference TRBV7-9 and TRBJ1-2): DTGVSQNPRHKITKRGQNVTFRCDPISEHNRLYWYRQTLGQGPEFLTYFQNEAQLEKSRLLSDRFSAERPKGSFSTLEIQRTEQGDSAMYLCASSLDRGNYGYTFGSGTRLTVV.

The genes are TRBV6-5 and TRBJ1-2; TRBD1 aligns across 8 bases. CDR3 length: 14 amino acids. V shed 2 bases and J 7 bases; nucleotides not matched to a gene: 6. Germline CDR1 and CDR2: MNHEY and SVGAGI. The CDR3 nucleotides are TGTGCCAGCAGTTACACGGGACAGGCTGCTGGCTACACCTTC. Translating gives CASSYTGQAAGYTF.